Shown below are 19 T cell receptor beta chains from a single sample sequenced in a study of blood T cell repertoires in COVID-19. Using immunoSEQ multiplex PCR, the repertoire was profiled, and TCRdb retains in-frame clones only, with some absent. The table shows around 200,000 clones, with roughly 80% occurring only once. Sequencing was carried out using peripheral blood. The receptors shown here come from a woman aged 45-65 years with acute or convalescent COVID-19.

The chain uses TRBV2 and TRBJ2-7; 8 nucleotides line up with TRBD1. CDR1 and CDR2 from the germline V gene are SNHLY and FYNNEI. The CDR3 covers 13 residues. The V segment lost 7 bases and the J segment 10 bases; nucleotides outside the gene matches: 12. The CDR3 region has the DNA TGTGCCAGCATTTCTGGACAGGGTCGTAACCAGTACTTC. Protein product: CASISGQGRNQYF.

CDR3: CASSASRTDLNQPQHF. The CDR3 DNA sequence: TGTGCCAGCAGTGCCTCTCGGACAGATCTCAATCAGCCCCAGCATTTT. This rearrangement joins TRBV6-1 to TRBJ1-5; perhaps TRBD1 as D (6 bases). Deletions cut 4 bases from V and 3 bases from J, with 16 bases between. Germline V gene lookup returns CDR1 MNHNS and CDR2 SASEGT. CDR3 size: 16 residues.

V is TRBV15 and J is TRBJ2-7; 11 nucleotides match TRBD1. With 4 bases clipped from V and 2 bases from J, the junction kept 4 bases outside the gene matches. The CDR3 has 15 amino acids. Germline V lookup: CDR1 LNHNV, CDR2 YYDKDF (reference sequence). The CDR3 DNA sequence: TGTGCCACCAGCAAGGGGGACAGGGGGACCTACGAGCAGTACTTC. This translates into CATSKGDRGTYEQYF.

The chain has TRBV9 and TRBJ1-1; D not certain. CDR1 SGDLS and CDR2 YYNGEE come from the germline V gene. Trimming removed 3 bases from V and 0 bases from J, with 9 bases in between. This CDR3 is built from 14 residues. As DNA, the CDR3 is TGTGCCAGCAGCGCCCCCGGTCTGAACACTGAAGCTTTCTTT. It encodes CASSAPGLNTEAFF.

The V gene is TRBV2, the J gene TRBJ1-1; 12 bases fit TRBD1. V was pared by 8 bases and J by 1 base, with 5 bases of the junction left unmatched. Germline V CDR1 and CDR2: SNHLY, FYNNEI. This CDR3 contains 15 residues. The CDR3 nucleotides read TGTGCCAGCGGGACAGGGGGCGCAGGGAACACTGAAGCTTTCTTT. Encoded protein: CASGTGGAGNTEAFF. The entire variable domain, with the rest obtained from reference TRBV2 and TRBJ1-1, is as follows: EPEVTQTPSHQVTQMGQEVILRCVPISNHLYFYWYRQILGQKVEFLVSFYNNEISEKSEIFDDQFSVERPDGSNFTLKIRSTKLEDSAMYFCASGTGGAGNTEAFFGQGTRLTVV.

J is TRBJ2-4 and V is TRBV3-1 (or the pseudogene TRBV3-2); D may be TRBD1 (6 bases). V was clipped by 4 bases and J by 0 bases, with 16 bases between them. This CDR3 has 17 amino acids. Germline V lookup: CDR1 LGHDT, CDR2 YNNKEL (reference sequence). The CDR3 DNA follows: TGTGCCAGCAGCCTAAGAGGGGGAGACACAGCCAAAAACATTCAGTACTTC. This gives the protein CASSLRGGDTAKNIQYF.

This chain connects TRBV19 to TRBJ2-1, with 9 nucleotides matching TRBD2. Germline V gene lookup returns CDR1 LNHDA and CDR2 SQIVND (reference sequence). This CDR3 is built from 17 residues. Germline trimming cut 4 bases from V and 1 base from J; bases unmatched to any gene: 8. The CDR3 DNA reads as TGTGCCAGTAGTAACGGCGGGGGGGTCATTTCCTACAATGAGCAGTTCTTC. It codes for CASSNGGGVISYNEQFF.

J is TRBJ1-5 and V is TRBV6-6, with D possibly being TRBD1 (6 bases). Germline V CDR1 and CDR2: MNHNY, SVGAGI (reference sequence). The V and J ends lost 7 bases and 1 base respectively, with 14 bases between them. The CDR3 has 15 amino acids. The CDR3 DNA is TGTGCCAGCACTCCTGAGGGGGGGAGCAATCAGCCCCAGCATTTT. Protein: CASTPEGGSNQPQHF.

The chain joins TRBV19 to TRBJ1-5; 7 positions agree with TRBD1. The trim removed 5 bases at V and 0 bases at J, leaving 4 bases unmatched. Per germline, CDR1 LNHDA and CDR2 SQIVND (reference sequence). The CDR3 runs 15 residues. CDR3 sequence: CASSWDSLSNQPQHF. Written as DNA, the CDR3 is TGTGCCAGTAGTTGGGACAGCCTTAGCAATCAGCCCCAGCATTTT. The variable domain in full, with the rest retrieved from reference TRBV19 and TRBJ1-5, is DGGITQSPKYLFRKEGQNVTLSCEQNLNHDAMYWYRQDPGQGLRLIYYSQIVNDFQKGDIAEGYSVSREKKESFPLTVTSAQKNPTAFYLCASSWDSLSNQPQHFGDGTRLSIL.

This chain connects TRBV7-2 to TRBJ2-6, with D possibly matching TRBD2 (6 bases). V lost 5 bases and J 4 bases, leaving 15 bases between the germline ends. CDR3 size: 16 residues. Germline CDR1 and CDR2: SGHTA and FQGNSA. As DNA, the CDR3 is TGTGCCAGCAGCCGTGCCGGGAGCCCGGGGGCCAACGTCCTGACTTTC. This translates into CASSRAGSPGANVLTF.

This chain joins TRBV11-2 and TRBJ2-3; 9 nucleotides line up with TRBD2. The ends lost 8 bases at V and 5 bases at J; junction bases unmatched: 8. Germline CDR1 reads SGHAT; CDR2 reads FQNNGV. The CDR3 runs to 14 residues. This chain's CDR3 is CASQAGGYVDTQYF. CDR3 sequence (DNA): TGTGCCAGCCAGGCGGGGGGGTACGTAGATACGCAGTATTTT.

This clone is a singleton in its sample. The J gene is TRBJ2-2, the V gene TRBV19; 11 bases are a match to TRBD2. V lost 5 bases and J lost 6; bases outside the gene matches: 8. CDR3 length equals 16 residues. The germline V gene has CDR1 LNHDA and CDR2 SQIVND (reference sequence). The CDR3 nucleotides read TGTGCCAGTAGTTTCTCCGGGACTAGCGGTGCCGGGGAGCTGTTTTTT. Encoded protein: CASSFSGTSGAGELFF.

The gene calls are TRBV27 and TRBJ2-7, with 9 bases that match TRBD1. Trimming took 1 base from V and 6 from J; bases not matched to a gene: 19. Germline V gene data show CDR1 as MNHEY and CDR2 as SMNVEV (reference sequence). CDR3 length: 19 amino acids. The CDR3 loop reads CASSLYPDRGNTYRLEQYF. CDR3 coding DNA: TGTGCCAGCAGTTTATACCCGGACAGGGGAAATACCTACCGACTCGAGCAGTACTTC.

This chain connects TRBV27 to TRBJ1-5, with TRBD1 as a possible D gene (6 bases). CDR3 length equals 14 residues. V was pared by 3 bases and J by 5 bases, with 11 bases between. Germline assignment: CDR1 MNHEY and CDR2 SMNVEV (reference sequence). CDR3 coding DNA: TGTGCCAGCAGTTTGGGCCAGGGGCATCAGCCCCAGCATTTT. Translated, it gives CASSLGQGHQPQHF.

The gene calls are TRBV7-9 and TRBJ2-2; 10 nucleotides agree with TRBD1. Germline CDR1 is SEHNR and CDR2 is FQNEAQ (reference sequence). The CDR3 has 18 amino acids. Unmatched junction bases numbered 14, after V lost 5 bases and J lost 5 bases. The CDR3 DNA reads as TGTGCCAGCAGCACCGACAGGGGGCGCTTGGAAGGGACCGGGGAGCTGTTTTTT. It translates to CASSTDRGRLEGTGELFF.

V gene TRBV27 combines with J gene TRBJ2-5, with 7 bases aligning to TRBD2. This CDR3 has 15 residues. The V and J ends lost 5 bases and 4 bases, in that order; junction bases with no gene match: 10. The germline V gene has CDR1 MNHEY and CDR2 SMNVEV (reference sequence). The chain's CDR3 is CASSREGLSGETQYF. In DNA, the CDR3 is TGTGCCAGCAGTAGGGAGGGCCTGAGCGGAGAGACCCAGTACTTC.

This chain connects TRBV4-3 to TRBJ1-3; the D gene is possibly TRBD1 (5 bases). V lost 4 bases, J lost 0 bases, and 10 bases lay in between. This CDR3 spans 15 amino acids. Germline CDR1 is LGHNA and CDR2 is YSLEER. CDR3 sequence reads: CASSRQGSSGNTIYF. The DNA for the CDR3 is TGCGCCAGCAGCCGTCAGGGTAGCTCTGGAAACACCATATATTTT.

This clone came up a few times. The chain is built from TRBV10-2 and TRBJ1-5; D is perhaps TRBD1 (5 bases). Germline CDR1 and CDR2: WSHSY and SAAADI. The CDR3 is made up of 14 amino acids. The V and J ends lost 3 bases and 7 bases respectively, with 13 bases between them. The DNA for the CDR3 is TGCGCCAGCAGTGACAGTAGGGGTTCGCAGCCCCAGCATTTT. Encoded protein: CASSDSRGSQPQHF.

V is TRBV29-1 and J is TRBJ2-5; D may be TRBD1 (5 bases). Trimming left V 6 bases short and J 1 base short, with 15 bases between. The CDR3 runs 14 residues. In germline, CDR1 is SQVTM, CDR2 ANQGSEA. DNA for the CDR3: TGCAGCGTGGGCCCTACCAGGGTCCAAGAGACCCAGTACTTC. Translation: CSVGPTRVQETQYF.